One and the same sample provided the 14 T cell receptor beta chains below, sequenced in a study of cytomegalovirus exposure and HLA in healthy donors (TCRdb year 2017). The method behind the library was the immunoSEQ multiplex PCR assay. The multiplex PCR relied on a mix of 60 forward primers for TCR Vbeta segments and 13 reverse primers for TCR Jbeta segments. Imported from immuneACCESS, the table was reduced by TCRdb to in-frame sequences with V and J called. These copies leave out some clones; in studies compared against another copy, an unresolved V gene accounts for under half, and the cause of the remainder is not known. The sample table lists 100,000 or so clones, about three quarters of them with a count of one. Around 5.3% of the sample is in the top ten clones. The sample taken for sequencing was PBMCs. These receptors all come from a male donor in good health and CMV-seronegative.

The rearrangement uses TRBV5-1 and TRBJ2-1; D gene ambiguous. The germline V and J ends were trimmed by 4 bases and 7 bases, with 18 bases remaining between them. This CDR3 contains 15 residues. From germline, CDR1 is SGHRS and CDR2 YFSETQ. For the CDR3, the DNA is TGCGCCAGCAGCCTCCTATTTGGGCCTTCGAATGAGCAGTTCTTC. This sequence encodes CASSLLFGPSNEQFF.

The chain recombines TRBV28 with TRBJ1-2; no clear D gene. Trimming removed 6 bases at V and 4 bases at J, with 9 bases between. Per germline, CDR1 MDHEN and CDR2 SYDVKM. This CDR3 region has 12 residues. DNA for the CDR3: TGTGCCAGCAGGGATTGGAGCTATGGCTACACCTTC. This sequence encodes CASRDWSYGYTF.

The chain recombines TRBV7-9 with TRBJ2-7, with 13 bases aligning to TRBD2. The CDR3 extends over 16 amino acids. Germline V gene sequence: CDR1 SEHNR, CDR2 FQNEAQ (reference sequence). With 4 bases clipped from V and 3 bases from J, the junction kept 6 bases outside the gene matches. CDR3 sequence reads: CASSSVLAGGYYEQYF. The CDR3 coding sequence is TGTGCCAGCAGCTCCGTACTAGCGGGAGGGTACTACGAGCAGTACTTC.

The J gene is TRBJ1-4, the V gene TRBV18; 7 bases align to TRBD1. The ends lost 5 bases at V and 2 bases at J; junction bases unmatched: 8. The CDR3 consists of 16 residues. Germline V gene data show CDR1 as KGHSH and CDR2 as LQKENI. The CDR3: CASSTQGILTNEKLFF. Written as DNA, the CDR3 is TGTGCCAGCTCAACACAGGGGATCCTTACTAATGAAAAACTGTTTTTT.

The chain joins TRBV7-9 to TRBJ2-3, with D unresolved. V lost 2 bases and J lost 2, with 17 bases in between. This CDR3 has 17 amino acids. Per germline, CDR1 SEHNR and CDR2 FQNEAQ (reference sequence). The CDR3 DNA sequence: TGTGCCAGCAGCTTATACGACAATCACCCGCCCACAGATACGCAGTATTTT. Protein sequence: CASSLYDNHPPTDTQYF.

V is TRBV27 and J is TRBJ2-4; TRBD2 agrees at 9 bases. The CDR3 contains 17 residues. The germline V gene has CDR1 MNHEY and CDR2 SMNVEV (reference sequence). The V and J ends lost 5 bases and 0 bases, in that order; junction bases with no gene match: 8. The CDR3 nucleotides are TGTGCCAGCAGTAGAGGGGGACTAGCCGTAGCCAAAAACATTCAGTACTTC. Its protein product is CASSRGGLAVAKNIQYF.

The chain recombines TRBV25-1 with TRBJ1-1, with unresolved D. The CDR3 has 14 residues. The V and J ends lost 6 bases and 1 base respectively, with 12 bases between them. Germline values: CDR1 MGHDK, CDR2 SYGVNS. The CDR3 DNA is TGTGCCAGCAGGAAGGGCGAGGGGAACACTGAAGCTTTCTTT. Amino acids: CASRKGEGNTEAFF.

This clone showed up just once. The CDR3 region has the DNA TGTGCCAGCAGTACCGGGACAGTTAGCAATCAGCCCCAGCATTTT. Amino acids: CASSTGTVSNQPQHF. V gene TRBV6-5 combines with J gene TRBJ1-5; TRBD1 matches 7 bases. Germline V gene sequence: CDR1 MNHEY, CDR2 SVGAGI. The CDR3 has 15 amino acids. Trimming removed 5 bases from V and 0 bases from J; junction bases left unmatched: 4.

The table lists this clone with a count of one. The CDR3 DNA reads as TGTGCCAGCAATACCGGGACAGCTACAGATACGCAGTATTTT. Its protein product is CASNTGTATDTQYF. The chain recombines TRBV2 with TRBJ2-3; 7 nucleotides agree with TRBD1. Germline trimming cut 7 bases from V and 3 bases from J; bases unmatched to any gene: 7. Germline CDR1 reads SNHLY; CDR2 reads FYNNEI. The CDR3 sequence is 14 residues long.

This clone came up a few times. The chain links TRBV29-1 to TRBJ2-7; TRBD1 agrees at 7 bases. The CDR3 is 12 amino acids. The V gene's germline CDR1 is SQVTM and CDR2 ANQGSEA. The V segment lost 6 bases and the J segment 6 bases; nucleotides outside the gene matches: 8. CDR3 residues: CSVHQTGIEQYF. The CDR3 nucleotides are TGCAGCGTCCACCAGACAGGGATCGAGCAGTACTTC.

The chain joins TRBV5-1 to TRBJ2-7, with TRBD1 matching over 8 bases. The germline V gene encodes CDR1 SGHRS and CDR2 YFSETQ. The CDR3 sequence is 13 residues long. Trimming cost V 4 bases and J 7 bases; bases outside gene matches: 7. CDR3 sequence reads: CASSQGQDSEQYF. The CDR3 coding sequence is TGCGCCAGCAGCCAGGGACAGGACTCTGAGCAGTACTTC. Combining the CDR3 with reference TRBV5-1 and TRBJ2-7 gives the whole variable domain KAGVTQTPRYLIKTRGQQVTLSCSPISGHRSVSWYQQTPGQGLQFLFEYFSETQRNKGNFPGRFSGRQFSNSRSEMNVSTLELGDSALYLCASSQGQDSEQYFGPGTRLTVT.

This clone was seen more than once but under ten times. This chain joins TRBV5-5 and TRBJ2-1; no firm D call. Germline V CDR1 and CDR2: SGHKS, YYEKEE (reference sequence). The V end lost 2 bases, the J end lost 6 bases, and 12 bases lay between the germline ends. This CDR3 has 14 amino acids. DNA of the CDR3: TGTGCCAGCAGCTTTAGTCCCGAATTCAATGAGCAGTTCTTC. Translating it yields CASSFSPEFNEQFF.

The chain combines TRBV5-1 with TRBJ1-1, with no clear D. Trimming removed 0 bases from V and 0 bases from J, with 9 bases in between. In germline, CDR1 is SGHRS, CDR2 YFSETQ. The CDR3 has 15 amino acids. The CDR3 DNA reads as TGCGCCAGCAGCTTGGATGAGGGATTGAACACTGAAGCTTTCTTT. Protein product: CASSLDEGLNTEAFF.

The V call is TRBV15, the J call TRBJ2-7; perhaps TRBD1 as D (6 bases). CDR1 and CDR2 (germline): LNHNV, YYDKDF (reference sequence). V was clipped by 1 base and J by 0 bases, with 10 bases between them. This CDR3 contains 15 residues. The CDR3 DNA is TGTGCCACCAGCAGAGGACAGGAGAGCTCCTACGAGCAGTACTTC. It specifies CATSRGQESSYEQYF.